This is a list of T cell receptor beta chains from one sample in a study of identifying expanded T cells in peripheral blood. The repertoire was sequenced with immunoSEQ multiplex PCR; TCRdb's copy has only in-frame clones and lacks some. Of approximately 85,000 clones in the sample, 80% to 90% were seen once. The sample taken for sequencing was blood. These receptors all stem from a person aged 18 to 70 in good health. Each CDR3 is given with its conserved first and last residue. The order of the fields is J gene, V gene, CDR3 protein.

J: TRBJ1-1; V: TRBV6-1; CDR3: CASREGTFAGSNTEAFF
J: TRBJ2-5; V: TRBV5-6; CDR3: CASSLQETQYF
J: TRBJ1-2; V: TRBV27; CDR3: CASSSLTGNGYTF
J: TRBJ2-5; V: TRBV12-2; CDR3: CASRPSRGETQYF
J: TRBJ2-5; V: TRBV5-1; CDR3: CASSLGLAGGQETQYF
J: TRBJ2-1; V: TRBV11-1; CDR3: CASSPRTSSYNEQFF
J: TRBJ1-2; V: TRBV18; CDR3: CASTPQGSNYGYTF
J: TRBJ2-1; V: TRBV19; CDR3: CASSIKQSHNEQFF
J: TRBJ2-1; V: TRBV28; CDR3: CASSLGATSGLFF
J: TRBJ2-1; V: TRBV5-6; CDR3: CASSPLAGAYNEQFF
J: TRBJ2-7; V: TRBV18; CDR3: CASSPTSGGYEQYF
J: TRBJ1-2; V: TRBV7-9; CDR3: CASTPGTAQGGYTF
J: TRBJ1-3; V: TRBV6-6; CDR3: CASSYGQGHTRNTIYF
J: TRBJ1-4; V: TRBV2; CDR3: CASSEGVELEKLFF
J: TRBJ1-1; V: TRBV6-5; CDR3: CASSFLQANTEAFF
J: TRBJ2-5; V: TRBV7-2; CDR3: CASTGTSGIQETQYF
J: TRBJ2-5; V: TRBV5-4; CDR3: CASSVDRGLKTQYF
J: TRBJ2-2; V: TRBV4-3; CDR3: CASSQVPSGSTGELFF
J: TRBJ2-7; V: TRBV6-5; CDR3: CASSYLRDSYEQYF
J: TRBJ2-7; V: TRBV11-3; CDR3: CASSPRHYEQYF
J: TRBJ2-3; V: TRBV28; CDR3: CASRRLSTDTQYF
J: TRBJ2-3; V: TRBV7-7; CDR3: CASSLATGTGGLADTQYF
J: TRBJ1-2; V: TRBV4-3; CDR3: CASSQDGRTGKYGYTF
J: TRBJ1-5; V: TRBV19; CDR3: CASSPRAVGFKITQPQHF
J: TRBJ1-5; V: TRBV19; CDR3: CASSIDLGEGQPQHF
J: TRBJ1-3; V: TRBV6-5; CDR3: CASSPDRGTGNTIYF
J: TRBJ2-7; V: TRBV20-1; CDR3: CSARQGTEQYF
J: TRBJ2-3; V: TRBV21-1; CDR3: CASSTRLAATDTQYF
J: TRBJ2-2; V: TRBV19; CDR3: CASTIGTGELFF
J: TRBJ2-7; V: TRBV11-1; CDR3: CASSLETGTYEQYF
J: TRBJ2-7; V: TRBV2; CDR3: CARGQGSYEQYF
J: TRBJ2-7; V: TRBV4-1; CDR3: CASSPYNGDEQYF
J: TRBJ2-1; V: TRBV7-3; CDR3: CASSRTGTDYNEQFF
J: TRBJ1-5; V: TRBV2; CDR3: CASSERGGVQPQHF
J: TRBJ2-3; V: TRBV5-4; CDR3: CASSLASEANTQYF
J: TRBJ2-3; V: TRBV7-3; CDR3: CASSTGHSSDTQYF
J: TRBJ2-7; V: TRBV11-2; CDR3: CASSSGLAYSYEQYF
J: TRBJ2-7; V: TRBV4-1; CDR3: CASSRAGDGPYEQYF
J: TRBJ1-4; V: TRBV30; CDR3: CAWSVEGQGDEKLFF
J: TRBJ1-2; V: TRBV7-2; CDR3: CASSLDRGNYGYTF
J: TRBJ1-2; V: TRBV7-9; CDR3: CASSLAVEGYTF
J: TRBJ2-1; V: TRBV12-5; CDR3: CARDIQGVVPNEQFF
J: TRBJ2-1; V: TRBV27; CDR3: CASSPRLAGGYNEQFF
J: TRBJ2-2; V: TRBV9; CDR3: CASSGTGELFF
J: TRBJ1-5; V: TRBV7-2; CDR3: CASSLEGYGNQPQHF
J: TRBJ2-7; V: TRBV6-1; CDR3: CASRIGSPSYEQYF
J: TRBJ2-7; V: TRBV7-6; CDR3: CASSPSPVSSYEQYF
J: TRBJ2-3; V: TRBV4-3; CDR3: CASSQVTSGVTDTQYF
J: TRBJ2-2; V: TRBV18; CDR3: CASSPPNTGELFF
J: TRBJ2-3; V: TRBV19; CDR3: CASSGSSIGTDTQYF
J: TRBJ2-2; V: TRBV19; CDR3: CASSMGLGTGELFF
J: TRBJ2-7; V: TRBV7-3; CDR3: CASSPTPRTGFSYEQYF
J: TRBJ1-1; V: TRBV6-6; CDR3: CASSYSGGSTTEAFF
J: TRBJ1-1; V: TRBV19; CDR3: CASSIGQGEAFF
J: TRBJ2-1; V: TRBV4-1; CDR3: CASSQEWRVGFAQFF
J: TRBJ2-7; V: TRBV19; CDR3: CATTAGTGPYEQYF
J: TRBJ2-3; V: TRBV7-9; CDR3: CASSLQGVSTDTQYF